Included here is one T cell receptor beta chain sequence, with context. The source of the sample is a study of blood T cell repertoires in COVID-19. Recruits, aged roughly 18 to 95 years, lived in about two dozen US areas. The study counted Cohort 3 donors as recovered given two negative PCRs, clearance, or symptom resolution. The CDR3 length is 14 residues. V lost 6 bases and J 3 bases, leaving 17 bases between the germline ends. The germline CDR1 and CDR2 sequences are SQVTM and ANQGSEA. Here immunoSEQ multiplex PCR was the method, and the copy in TCRdb shows in-frame clones only, minus some. The sample has about 410,000 clones, about 90% seen once.

The TCR originated in a woman aged 25-40 years who had recovered from COVID-19. The sequenced sample consisted of PBMCs or T cells enriched from blood (not recorded which). The chain carries TRBV29-1 and TRBJ1-2; D possibly corresponds to TRBD1 (6 bases). CDR3 sequence: CSVGTRLLDYGYTF. Here the CDR3 DNA reads TGCAGCGTCGGGACAAGGCTACTAGACTATGGCTACACCTTC.